Given below is one TCR beta chain in context. The data derive from a study of blood T cell repertoires in COVID-19. The wider study: Donors in the United States, Italy and Spain gave samples during acute or convalescent COVID-19. T cells, B-cell-depleted T cells, or PBMCs supplied cDNA or gDNA.

V dropped 0 bases and J dropped 8 bases, with 11 bases sitting between them. The CDR3 loop spans 14 amino acids. Germline CDR1 SGHRS, CDR2 YFSETQ. In the authors' workflow: Amplifying reference gene primers gave estimates of nucleated cell counts. Assay: immunoSEQ multiplex PCR; the TCRdb copy retains only in-frame clones and omits some. The D gene and trimming were derived from the DNA, and the V and J assignments and clone size from that table. This table holds 200,000 or so clones, about nine tenths found once. Sample: peripheral blood. This chain uses TRBV5-1 with TRBJ1-4; D not resolved. This TCR was sampled from a man between 60 and 70 years old who had recovered from COVID-19. The CDR3 spells CASSLGARREKLFF. Written as DNA, the CDR3 is TGCGCCAGCAGCTTGGGGGCGCGTCGGGAAAAACTGTTTTTT.